Following are 30 T cell receptor beta chains from one sample sequenced in a study of regulatory T cells in long-lasting Graves disease. Arm-PCR of CDR3 regions and iRepertoire HTBI primers were used to build TCR beta libraries. TCRdb redid the calling of the multiplex PCR reads with MiXCR, one entry per CDR3 protein. The table has some 340,000 distinct CDR3 sequences, about 10% seen once. Time point given: newly diagnosed GD, antithyroid drugs for less than 3 months. PBMC RNA was the source of the TCR library. The data also belong to a second study, concerning T cells in Graves' hyperthyroidism and ophthalmopathy.

This sample comprised peripheral blood mononuclear cells (PBMCs), obtained at new diagnosis, from a patient treated with antithyroid drugs. These TCRs come from a woman aged 18-29 years with Graves disease.

This clonotype was seen at least ten times. In DNA form, the CDR3 reads TGTGCCAGCTCACAACTCGACAGGGGTGATGAGCAGTTCTTC. Translating it yields CASSQLDRGDEQFF. The rearrangement links TRBV18 to TRBJ2-1; 8 positions agree with TRBD1. Germline V gene data show CDR1 as KGHSH and CDR2 as LQKENI. This CDR3 comprises 14 residues. With 4 bases clipped from V and 8 bases from J, the junction kept 7 bases outside the gene matches.

The chain is built from TRBV28 and TRBJ2-1; D not resolved. Germline V gene data show CDR1 as MDHEN and CDR2 as SYDVKM. With 2 bases removed from V and 5 bases from J, the gap between germline ends came to 7 bases. CDR3 length equals 13 residues. For the CDR3, the DNA is TGTGCCAGCAGTTTACAAGCCCACAATGAGCAGTTCTTC. Protein product: CASSLQAHNEQFF.

This clonotype was picked up many times. V and J are TRBV19 and TRBJ2-5; 8 bases match TRBD1. The junction had 7 bases not matched to a gene; V was cut back by 3 bases and J by 4 bases. CDR1 is LNHDA and CDR2 is SQIVND in the germline V gene (reference sequence). There are 15 residues in the CDR3. For the CDR3, the DNA is TGTGCCAGTAGTATCTTAGGACAGGGATCAGAGACCCAGTACTTC. Protein sequence: CASSILGQGSETQYF.

As concerns this clonotype: This may arise from a read error, as a much more abundant clone is one base away. The V gene is TRBV12-3 or TRBV12-4, the J gene TRBJ2-1; no reliable D call. TRBJ2-5 matches the DNA end more closely, so the J call is doubtful. The CDR3 is 13 residues long. The CDR3 sequence is CAGSLYNQETQYF. The CDR3 bases are TGTGCCGGCAGTTTATACAACCAAGAGACCCAGTACTTC.

This chain links TRBV20-1 with TRBJ2-4; TRBD1 aligns across 8 bases. With 0 bases clipped from V and 8 bases from J, the junction kept 12 bases outside the gene matches. CDR3 length: 16 residues. Germline CDR1 DFQATT, CDR2 SNEGSKA (reference sequence). CDR3 in DNA: TGCAGTGCTAGAGATTTCCTGTCGGACAGGGATTACATTCAGTACTTC. This codes for CSARDFLSDRDYIQYF.

The chain is built from TRBV11-2 and TRBJ1-4; D is possibly TRBD1 (6 bases). Germline values: CDR1 SGHAT, CDR2 FQNNGV. The V and J ends lost 5 bases and 0 bases respectively, with 10 bases between them. The CDR3 runs to 15 residues. CDR3 protein: CASSATGTTNEKLFF. CDR3 DNA sequence: TGTGCCAGCAGCGCCACAGGGACAACTAATGAAAAACTGTTTTTT.

This clonotype was counted many times. The rearrangement uses TRBV7-2 and TRBJ1-1, with no clear D. This CDR3 contains 13 residues. Germline V CDR1 and CDR2: SGHTA, FQGNSA. Trimming left V 6 bases short and J 5 bases short, with 13 bases between. The CDR3 sequence: CASRAFVGTEAFF. DNA for the CDR3: TGTGCCAGCAGGGCCTTCGTGGGTACTGAAGCTTTCTTT.

The genes are TRBV10-3 and TRBJ2-6; 7 bases map to TRBD1. The length of the CDR3 is 18 residues. V was clipped by 6 bases and J by 1 base; unmatched bases: 12. Germline CDR1 reads ENHRY; CDR2 reads SYGVKD. CDR3 sequence reads: CAISDGQAERSGANVLTF. In nucleotides, the CDR3 is TGTGCCATCAGCGACGGACAGGCTGAGAGATCTGGGGCCAACGTCCTGACTTTC.

This clonotype was counted many times. The V call is TRBV20-1, the J call TRBJ1-2; no clear D gene. Germline CDR1 DFQATT, CDR2 SNEGSKA (reference sequence). The ends were cut back, 6 bases at V and 4 bases at J, with 12 bases in the middle. The CDR3 loop spans 12 amino acids. The CDR3 here is CSAEGSSYGYTF. In DNA, the CDR3 is TGCAGTGCGGAAGGAAGCTCCTATGGCTACACCTTC.

The chain uses TRBV10-3 and TRBJ2-5; D uncertain. The CDR3 runs 13 residues. Trimming cost V 7 bases and J 0 bases, with 9 bases left between them. Germline V CDR1 and CDR2: ENHRY, SYGVKD. The CDR3 nucleotides are TGTGCCATCAATTCACACCACCAAGAGACCCAGTACTTC. Translation: CAINSHHQETQYF.

This clonotype was counted ten times or more. The chain couples TRBV3-1 to TRBJ1-2; 7 bases fit TRBD1. The CDR3 runs 15 residues. The germline V gene has CDR1 LGHDT and CDR2 YNNKEL (reference sequence). Trimming took 0 bases from V and 6 from J; bases not matched to a gene: 7. CDR3 loop: CASSQDLRGQDGYTF. In DNA, the CDR3 is TGTGCCAGCAGCCAAGATCTAAGGGGGCAGGATGGCTACACCTTC.

This clonotype was seen at least ten times. V is TRBV6-1 and J is TRBJ2-1, with 11 bases aligning to TRBD2. CDR3 size: 13 residues. The V gene's germline CDR1 is MNHNS and CDR2 SASEGT. V was pared by 8 bases and J by 6 bases, with 3 bases of the junction left unmatched. Here the CDR3 DNA reads TGTGCCAGCCGCGGACTAGCGGGCAATGAGCAGTTCTTC. This translates into CASRGLAGNEQFF.

This clonotype was seen repeatedly, ten times or more. This chain joins TRBV6-1 and TRBJ1-1; TRBD1 aligns across 7 bases. CDR3 length equals 14 residues. Germline V gives CDR1 MNHNS, CDR2 SASEGT. J gave up 4 bases and V 5 bases, and 7 bases lay outside the gene matches. The CDR3 spells CASSPAGGSTEAFF. As DNA, the CDR3 is TGTGCCAGCAGTCCCGCAGGGGGAAGCACTGAAGCTTTCTTT.

This clonotype came up many times. V and J are TRBV11-2 and TRBJ1-1; unclear D gene. In germline, CDR1 is SGHAT, CDR2 FQNNGV. V was clipped by 6 bases and J by 5 bases, with 10 bases between them. This CDR3 is built from 12 residues. The CDR3 is CASRPQTTEAFF. In nucleotides, the CDR3 is TGTGCCAGCAGACCCCAGACGACTGAAGCTTTCTTT.

The V and J genes are TRBV20-1 and TRBJ2-2; D is perhaps TRBD2 (6 bases). The germline V and J ends were trimmed by 7 bases and 3 bases, with 9 bases remaining between them. This CDR3 spans 12 amino acids. Germline V gene data show CDR1 as DFQATT and CDR2 as SNEGSKA (reference sequence). This CDR3 reads CSGGTDTGELFF. The CDR3 DNA reads as TGCAGTGGGGGGACTGACACCGGGGAGCTGTTTTTT.

This clonotype was recorded many times. This chain uses TRBV2 with TRBJ1-1; D unclear. The V end lost 6 bases, the J end lost 6 bases, and 20 bases lay between the germline ends. The germline gives CDR1 SNHLY, CDR2 FYNNEI. CDR3 length equals 15 residues. The CDR3 nucleotides are TGTGCCAGCAGACGCATGGTAGGTCGCACCGCTGAAGCTTTCTTT. Translation gives CASRRMVGRTAEAFF.

This clonotype has a count of ten or more. The chain has TRBV27 and TRBJ1-1; TRBD1 is a possible D gene (5 bases). V was clipped by 5 bases and J by 2 bases, with 12 bases between them. The V gene's germline CDR1 is MNHEY and CDR2 SMNVEV (reference sequence). The CDR3 runs to 14 residues. CDR3 bases: TGTGCCAGCAGTCCCAGGACACTAAACACTGAAGCTTTCTTT. Translation: CASSPRTLNTEAFF.

This clonotype has at least ten counts. This chain joins TRBV7-2 and TRBJ2-5, with 7 positions matching TRBD2. Germline values: CDR1 SGHTA, CDR2 FQGNSA. J lost 1 base, V lost 5 bases, and 13 bases had no gene match. CDR3 size: 17 residues. CDR3 nucleotides: TGTGCCAGCAGCCCGCCTCTACCGAGACTAGCCCAAGAGACCCAGTACTTC. It translates to CASSPPLPRLAQETQYF.

This clonotype was counted ten times or more. The chain joins TRBV28 to TRBJ2-1; 10 positions agree with TRBD2. Unmatched junction bases numbered 4, after V lost 5 bases and J lost 3 bases. Looked up from germline, CDR1 is MDHEN and CDR2 is SYDVKM. This CDR3 has 15 amino acids. The CDR3 DNA reads as TGTGCCAGCAGTAAAGGACTAGCGGACTACAATGAGCAGTTCTTC. Translating it yields CASSKGLADYNEQFF.

This clonotype was counted at least ten times. The rearrangement links TRBV11-2 to TRBJ2-7; 11 positions agree with TRBD2. Germline CDR1 SGHAT, CDR2 FQNNGV. V gave up 5 bases and J gave up 2 bases; unmatched junction bases: 8. This CDR3 is 16 amino acids long. The CDR3 loop reads CASSLSSGRATYEQYF. The DNA for the CDR3 is TGTGCCAGCAGCCTGAGTAGCGGGAGGGCCACCTACGAGCAGTACTTC. The full variable domain, with the rest looked up from reference TRBV11-2 and TRBJ2-7, is EAGVAQSPRYKIIEKRQSVAFWCNPISGHATLYWYQQILGQGPKLLIQFQNNGVVDDSQLPKDRFSAERLKGVDSTLKIQPAKLEDSAVYLCASSLSSGRATYEQYFGPGTRLTVT.

At least ten counts were recorded for this clonotype. V and J are TRBV5-6 and TRBJ2-5; 11 bases match TRBD2. Germline CDR1 is SGHDT and CDR2 is YYEEEE. The CDR3 is 15 amino acids. The V segment lost 0 bases and the J segment 5 bases; nucleotides outside the gene matches: 3. The CDR3 spells CASSLVSSGGETQYF. CDR3 in DNA: TGTGCCAGCAGCTTGGTTTCTAGCGGGGGGGAGACCCAGTACTTC.

This clonotype was seen many times. V and J are TRBV18 and TRBJ1-2; D call uncertain. The CDR3 covers 14 residues. Germline V gene lookup returns CDR1 KGHSH and CDR2 LQKENI. V gave up 2 bases and J gave up 5 bases, with 12 bases separating them. CDR3 sequence: CASSPTAGEYGYTF. CDR3 sequence (DNA): TGTGCCAGCTCACCAACCGCCGGGGAGTATGGCTACACCTTC.

This clonotype was recorded at least ten times. The chain employs TRBV20-1 and TRBJ2-7; weak D call: TRBD2 (5 bases). Germline V CDR1 and CDR2: DFQATT, SNEGSKA (reference sequence). The V gene lost 6 bases and the J gene lost 1 base, with 19 bases spanning the gap. The length of the CDR3 is 15 residues. The CDR3 bases are TGCAGTGCCGTTACCCCGGCACGGGGTTCCTACGAGCAGTACTTC. Protein product: CSAVTPARGSYEQYF.

This clonotype has a handful of counts. This chain links TRBV6-5 with TRBJ1-2; D is unclear. Trimming took 2 bases from V and 4 from J, leaving 8 bases between them. In germline, CDR1 is MNHEY, CDR2 SVGAGI. This CDR3 comprises 13 residues. CDR3 loop: CASSYAGSYGYTF. Written as DNA, the CDR3 is TGTGCCAGCAGTTACGCCGGGTCCTATGGCTACACCTTC.

This clonotype appeared many times. The chain has TRBV7-2 and TRBJ2-1, with 11 bases matching TRBD2. With V trimmed by 6 bases and J by 5 bases, 6 bases remained unmatched. CDR1 is SGHTA, CDR2 FQGNSA, per germline. The CDR3 loop spans 15 amino acids. CDR3 in amino acids: CASSSRLAGNNEQFF. The CDR3 coding sequence is TGTGCCAGCAGTTCCCGACTAGCGGGAAACAATGAGCAGTTCTTC.

This chain connects TRBV6-2 or TRBV6-3 to TRBJ1-1; 11 nucleotides align to TRBD1. There are 17 residues in the CDR3. Trimming removed 7 bases from V and 0 bases from J; junction bases left unmatched: 10. Germline assignment: CDR1 MNHEY and CDR2 SVGEGT. The CDR3, as DNA: TGTGCCAGCACCGACCCGGGACAGGGGGTCTTGAACACTGAAGCTTTCTTT. Amino acids: CASTDPGQGVLNTEAFF.

This clonotype was observed at least ten times. V and J are TRBV5-4 and TRBJ2-2; TRBD2 agrees at 10 bases. J gave up 8 bases and V 6 bases, and 13 bases lay outside the gene matches. Germline V gene data show CDR1 as SGHNT and CDR2 as YYREEE (reference sequence). The CDR3 loop spans 16 amino acids. The CDR3 sequence: CASTYHLAGGRGELFF. CDR3 coding DNA: TGTGCCAGCACCTATCACTTAGCGGGAGGAAGGGGGGAGCTGTTTTTT.

Many counts were recorded for this clonotype. V gene TRBV5-1 combines with J gene TRBJ2-1, with D perhaps TRBD1 (6 bases). The germline V and J ends were trimmed by 4 bases and 6 bases, with 20 bases remaining between them. CDR3 length: 16 residues. Germline values: CDR1 SGHRS, CDR2 YFSETQ. Here the CDR3 reads CASSTFFLRGINEQFF. The CDR3 coding sequence is TGCGCCAGCAGCACCTTTTTTCTTAGGGGGATCAATGAGCAGTTCTTC. Drawing the rest from reference TRBV5-1 and TRBJ2-1, the complete variable domain is KAGVTQTPRYLIKTRGQQVTLSCSPISGHRSVSWYQQTPGQGLQFLFEYFSETQRNKGNFPGRFSGRQFSNSRSEMNVSTLELGDSALYLCASSTFFLRGINEQFFGPGTRLTVL.

The sample holds a few counts of this clonotype. The V gene is TRBV6-1, the J gene TRBJ1-5, with 7 bases lining up with TRBD1. Germline CDR1 is MNHNS and CDR2 is SASEGT. The CDR3 is 20 residues long. The junction had 25 bases not matched to a gene; V was cut back by 3 bases and J by 8 bases. The CDR3 nucleotides read TGTGCCAGCAGTGACCCAACGCTGGAGACAGGGTGGGGGGTCAGGGAGCCCCAGCATTTT. This codes for CASSDPTLETGWGVREPQHF.

This clonotype was observed a few times. The chain couples TRBV4-3 to TRBJ2-1; D unresolved. Per germline, CDR1 LGHNA and CDR2 YSLEER. V gave up 0 bases and J gave up 2 bases, with 17 bases separating them. The length of the CDR3 is 18 residues. The CDR3 here is CASSQDPPRTPPYNEQFF. The CDR3 nucleotides are TGCGCCAGCAGCCAAGATCCCCCGCGGACGCCACCCTACAATGAGCAGTTCTTC.